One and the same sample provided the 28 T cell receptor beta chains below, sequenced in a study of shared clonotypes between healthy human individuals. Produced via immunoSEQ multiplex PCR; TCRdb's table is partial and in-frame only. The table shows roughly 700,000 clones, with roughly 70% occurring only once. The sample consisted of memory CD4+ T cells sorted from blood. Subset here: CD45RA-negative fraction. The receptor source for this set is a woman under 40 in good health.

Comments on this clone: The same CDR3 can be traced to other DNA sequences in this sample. The CDR3 nucleotides read TGTGCCAGCAGTTACTCGGGGACAGGCCTCTACGAGCAGTACTTC. Its protein is CASSYSGTGLYEQYF. The chain carries TRBV6-5 and TRBJ2-7, with TRBD1 matching 8 bases. The V segment lost 0 bases and the J segment 3 bases; nucleotides outside the gene matches: 4. From germline, CDR1 is MNHEY and CDR2 SVGAGI. This CDR3 spans 15 amino acids.

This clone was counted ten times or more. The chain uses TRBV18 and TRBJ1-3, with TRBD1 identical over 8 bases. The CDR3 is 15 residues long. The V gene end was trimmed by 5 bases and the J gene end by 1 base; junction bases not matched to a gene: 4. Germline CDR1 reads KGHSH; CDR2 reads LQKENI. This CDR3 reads CASSGQGLSGNTIYF. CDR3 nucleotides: TGTGCCAGCTCAGGACAGGGACTGTCTGGAAACACCATATATTTT.

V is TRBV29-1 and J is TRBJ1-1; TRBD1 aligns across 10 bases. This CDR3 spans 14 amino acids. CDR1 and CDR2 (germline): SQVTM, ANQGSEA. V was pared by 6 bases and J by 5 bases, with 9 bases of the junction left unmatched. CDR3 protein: CSVATGGEFTEAFF. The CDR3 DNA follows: TGCAGCGTGGCGACAGGGGGCGAATTTACTGAAGCTTTCTTT.

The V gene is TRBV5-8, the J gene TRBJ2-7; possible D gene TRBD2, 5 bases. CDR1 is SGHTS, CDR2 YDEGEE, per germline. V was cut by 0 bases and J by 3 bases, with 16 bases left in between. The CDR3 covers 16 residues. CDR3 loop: CASSLDYGIGNYEQYF. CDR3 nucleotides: TGTGCCAGCAGCTTGGATTACGGGATAGGGAACTACGAGCAGTACTTC.

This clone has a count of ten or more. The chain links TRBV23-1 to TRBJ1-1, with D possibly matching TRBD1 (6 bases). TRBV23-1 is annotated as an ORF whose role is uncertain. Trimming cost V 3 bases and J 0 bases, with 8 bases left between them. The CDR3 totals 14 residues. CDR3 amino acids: CASSQGGLNTEAFF. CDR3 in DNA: TGCGCCAGCAGTCAGGGGGGGCTGAACACTGAAGCTTTCTTT.

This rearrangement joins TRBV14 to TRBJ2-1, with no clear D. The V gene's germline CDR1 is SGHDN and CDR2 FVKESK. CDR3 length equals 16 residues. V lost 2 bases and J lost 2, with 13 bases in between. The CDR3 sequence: CASSQFAARAYNEQFF. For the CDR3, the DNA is TGTGCCAGCAGCCAATTCGCAGCCCGCGCCTACAATGAGCAGTTCTTC.

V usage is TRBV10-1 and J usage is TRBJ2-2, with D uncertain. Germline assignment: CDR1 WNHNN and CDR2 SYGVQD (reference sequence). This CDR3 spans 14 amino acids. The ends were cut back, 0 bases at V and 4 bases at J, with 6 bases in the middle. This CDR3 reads CASSESSITGELFF. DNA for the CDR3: TGCGCCAGCAGTGAGTCAAGTATCACCGGGGAGCTGTTTTTT.

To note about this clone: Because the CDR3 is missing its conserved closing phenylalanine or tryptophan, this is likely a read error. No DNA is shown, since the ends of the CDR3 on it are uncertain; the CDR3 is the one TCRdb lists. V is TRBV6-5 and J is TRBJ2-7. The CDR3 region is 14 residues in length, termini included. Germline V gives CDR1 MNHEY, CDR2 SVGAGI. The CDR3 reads CASSEGRQKSKALG.

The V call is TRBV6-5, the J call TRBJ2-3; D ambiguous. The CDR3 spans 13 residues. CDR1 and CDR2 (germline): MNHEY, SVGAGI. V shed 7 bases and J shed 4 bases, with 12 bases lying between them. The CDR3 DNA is TGTGCCAGCAATTCTGGGTCCCCAGATACGCAGTATTTT. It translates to CASNSGSPDTQYF.

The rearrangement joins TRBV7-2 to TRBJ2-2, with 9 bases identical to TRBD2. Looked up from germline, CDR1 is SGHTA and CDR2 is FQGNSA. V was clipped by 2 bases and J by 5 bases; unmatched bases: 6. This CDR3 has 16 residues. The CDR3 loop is CASSLPSGRRTGELFF. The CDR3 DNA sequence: TGTGCCAGCAGCTTACCCAGCGGGAGGAGGACCGGGGAGCTGTTTTTT.

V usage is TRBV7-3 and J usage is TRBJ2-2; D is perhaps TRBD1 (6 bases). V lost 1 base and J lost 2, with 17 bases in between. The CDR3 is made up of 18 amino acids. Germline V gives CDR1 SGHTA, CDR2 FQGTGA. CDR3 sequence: CASSLRGGHTSNTGELFF. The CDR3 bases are TGTGCCAGCAGCTTAAGAGGGGGACATACCTCCAACACCGGGGAGCTGTTTTTT.

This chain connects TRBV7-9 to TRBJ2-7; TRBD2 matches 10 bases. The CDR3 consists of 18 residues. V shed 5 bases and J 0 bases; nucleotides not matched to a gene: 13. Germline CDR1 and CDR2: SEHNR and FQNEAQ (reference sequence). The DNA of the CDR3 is TGTGCCAGCAGCCGCAAAGGCGGACTAGCGGTAAGCTCCTACGAGCAGTACTTC. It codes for CASSRKGGLAVSSYEQYF.

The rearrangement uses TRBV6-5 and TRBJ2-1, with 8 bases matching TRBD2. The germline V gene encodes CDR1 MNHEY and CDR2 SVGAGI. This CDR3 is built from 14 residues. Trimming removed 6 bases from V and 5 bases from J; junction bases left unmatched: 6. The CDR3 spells CASSYRTSHNEQFF. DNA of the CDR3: TGTGCCAGCAGCTACCGGACTAGCCACAATGAGCAGTTCTTC.

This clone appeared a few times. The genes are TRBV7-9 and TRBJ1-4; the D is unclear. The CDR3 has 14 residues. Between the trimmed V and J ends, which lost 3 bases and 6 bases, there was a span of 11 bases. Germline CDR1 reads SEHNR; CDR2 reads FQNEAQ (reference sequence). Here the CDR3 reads CASSFDGLDEKLFF. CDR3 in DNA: TGTGCCAGCAGCTTCGACGGTCTAGATGAAAAACTGTTTTTT.

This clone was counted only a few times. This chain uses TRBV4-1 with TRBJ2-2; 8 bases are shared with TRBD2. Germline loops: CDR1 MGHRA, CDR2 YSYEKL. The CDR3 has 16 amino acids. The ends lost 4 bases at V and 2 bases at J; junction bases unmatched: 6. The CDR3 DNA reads TGCGCCAGCAGCCTTTTAGCGGGGTTTAACACCGGGGAGCTGTTTTTT. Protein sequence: CASSLLAGFNTGELFF.

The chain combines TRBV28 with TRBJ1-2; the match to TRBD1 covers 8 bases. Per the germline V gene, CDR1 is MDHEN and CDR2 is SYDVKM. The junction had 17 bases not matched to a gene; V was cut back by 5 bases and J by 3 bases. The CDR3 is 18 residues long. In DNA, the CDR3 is TGTGCCAGCAGTCCGACAGGGGCAGCCGCCTCTACTCACTATGGCTACACCTTC. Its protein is CASSPTGAAASTHYGYTF.

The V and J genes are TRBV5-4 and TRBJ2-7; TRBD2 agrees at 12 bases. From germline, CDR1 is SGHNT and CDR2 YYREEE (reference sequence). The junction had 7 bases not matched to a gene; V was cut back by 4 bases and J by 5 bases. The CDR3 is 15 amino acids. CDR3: CASSKSSGRADEQYF. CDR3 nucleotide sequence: TGTGCCAGCAGCAAATCTAGCGGGAGGGCCGACGAGCAGTACTTC.

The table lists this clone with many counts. CDR3 DNA: TGTGCCAGCAGTTTAGCACAGTACAATGAGCAGTTCTTC. Its translation is CASSLAQYNEQFF. This chain links TRBV28 with TRBJ2-1; D remains unclear. The CDR3 covers 13 residues. CDR1 and CDR2 from the germline V gene are MDHEN and SYDVKM. The V end lost 2 bases, the J end lost 4 bases, and 6 bases lay between the germline ends.

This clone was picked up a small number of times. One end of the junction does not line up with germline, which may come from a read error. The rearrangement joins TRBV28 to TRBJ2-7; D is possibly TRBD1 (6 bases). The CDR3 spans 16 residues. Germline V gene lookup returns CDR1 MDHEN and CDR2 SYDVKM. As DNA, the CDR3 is TGTGCCAGCAGCCCCATCCCCTTTACAGGGACCTATGAGCAGTACTTC. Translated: CASSPIPFTGTYEQYF.

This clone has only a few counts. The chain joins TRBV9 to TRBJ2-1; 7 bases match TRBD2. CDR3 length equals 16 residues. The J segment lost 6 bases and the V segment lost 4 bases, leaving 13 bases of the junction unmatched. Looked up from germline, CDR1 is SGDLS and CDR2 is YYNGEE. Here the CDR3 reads CASSPRGSEDLNEQFF. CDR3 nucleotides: TGTGCCAGCAGCCCCCGCGGGAGTGAAGACCTCAATGAGCAGTTCTTC.

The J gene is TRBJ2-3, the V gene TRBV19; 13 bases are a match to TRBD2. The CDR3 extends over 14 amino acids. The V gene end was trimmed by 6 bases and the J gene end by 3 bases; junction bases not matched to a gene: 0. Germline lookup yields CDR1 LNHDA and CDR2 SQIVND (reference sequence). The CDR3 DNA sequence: TGTGCCAGTAGACTAGCGGGAGGGACAGATACGCAGTATTTT. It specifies CASRLAGGTDTQYF.

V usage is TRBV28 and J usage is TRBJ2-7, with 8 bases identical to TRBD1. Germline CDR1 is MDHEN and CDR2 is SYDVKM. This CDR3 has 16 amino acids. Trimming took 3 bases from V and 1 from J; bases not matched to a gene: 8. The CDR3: CASSLGDGQGSYEQYF. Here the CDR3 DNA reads TGTGCCAGCAGTTTGGGGGACGGACAGGGTTCCTACGAGCAGTACTTC.

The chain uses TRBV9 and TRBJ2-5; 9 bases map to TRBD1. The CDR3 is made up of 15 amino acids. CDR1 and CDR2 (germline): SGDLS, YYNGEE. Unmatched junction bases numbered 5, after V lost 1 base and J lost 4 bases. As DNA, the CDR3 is TGTGCCAGCAGCGTATTGGGACAGGGTACAGAGACCCAGTACTTC. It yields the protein CASSVLGQGTETQYF.

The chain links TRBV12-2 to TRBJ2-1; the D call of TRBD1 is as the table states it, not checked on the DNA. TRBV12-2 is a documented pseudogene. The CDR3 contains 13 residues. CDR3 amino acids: CALGQGSYNEQFF. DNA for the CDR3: TGTGCCCTGGGGCAGGGCTCCTACAATGAGCAGTTCTTC.

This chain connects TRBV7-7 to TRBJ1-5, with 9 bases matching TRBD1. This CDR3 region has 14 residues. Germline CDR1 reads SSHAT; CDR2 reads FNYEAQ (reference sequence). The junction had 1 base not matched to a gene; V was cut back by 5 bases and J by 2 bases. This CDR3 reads CASSRQGGNQPQHF. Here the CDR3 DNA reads TGTGCCAGCAGCAGACAGGGGGGCAATCAGCCCCAGCATTTT.

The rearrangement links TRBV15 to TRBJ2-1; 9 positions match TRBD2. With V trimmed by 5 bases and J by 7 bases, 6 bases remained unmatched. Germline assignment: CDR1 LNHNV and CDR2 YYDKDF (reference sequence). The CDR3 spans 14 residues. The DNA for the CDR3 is TGTGCCACCAGCGGCCGACTAGCGGCTAATGAGCAGTTCTTC. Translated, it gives CATSGRLAANEQFF.

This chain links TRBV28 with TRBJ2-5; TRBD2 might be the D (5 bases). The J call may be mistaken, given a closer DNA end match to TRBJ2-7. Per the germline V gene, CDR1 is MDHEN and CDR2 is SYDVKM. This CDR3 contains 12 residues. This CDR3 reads CASCGSTYEQYF. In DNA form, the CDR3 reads TGTGCCAGCTGCGGGTCGACCTACGAGCAGTACTTC.

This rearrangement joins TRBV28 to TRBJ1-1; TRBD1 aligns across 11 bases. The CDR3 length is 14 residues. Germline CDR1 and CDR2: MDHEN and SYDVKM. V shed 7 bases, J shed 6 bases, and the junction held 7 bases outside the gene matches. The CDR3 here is CASIVGQGGAEAFF. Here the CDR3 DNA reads TGTGCCAGCATTGTGGGACAGGGGGGGGCTGAAGCTTTCTTT.